This TCR beta chain was identified in a study of blood T cells in healthy people across ages. Overall study results and limits: Strong correlation linked observed beta diversity and percent naive T cells.

The V end lost 5 bases, the J end lost 2 bases, and 5 bases lay between the germline ends. Germline assignment: CDR1 SEHNR and CDR2 FQNEAQ (reference sequence). The CDR3 consists of 12 residues. Staff drew roughly 10 milliliters of peripheral blood from each donor. At least 5.5 micrograms of total RNA were extracted per sample. The sample holds a few counts of this clonotype. What it recognizes is unknown. PCR was performed a second time for about 7 to 11 cycles using a sample-barcoded 5' primer and a J-beta primer mix. Each of the samples gave a minimum of 2.5 million paired-end reads that contained CDR3. From the 5' RACE reads, TCRdb called clonotypes with MiXCR, one entry per CDR3 protein. The sample comprises about 670,000 distinct CDR3 sequences, around 50% of which are singletons, and approximately 15% rests with the top ten.

This chain connects TRBV7-9 to TRBJ2-3; D not certain. Input material: blood. The origin of this receptor is an elderly woman in good health. CDR3 sequence: CASSMNTDTQYF. Written as DNA, the CDR3 is TGTGCCAGCAGCATGAACACAGATACGCAGTATTTT.